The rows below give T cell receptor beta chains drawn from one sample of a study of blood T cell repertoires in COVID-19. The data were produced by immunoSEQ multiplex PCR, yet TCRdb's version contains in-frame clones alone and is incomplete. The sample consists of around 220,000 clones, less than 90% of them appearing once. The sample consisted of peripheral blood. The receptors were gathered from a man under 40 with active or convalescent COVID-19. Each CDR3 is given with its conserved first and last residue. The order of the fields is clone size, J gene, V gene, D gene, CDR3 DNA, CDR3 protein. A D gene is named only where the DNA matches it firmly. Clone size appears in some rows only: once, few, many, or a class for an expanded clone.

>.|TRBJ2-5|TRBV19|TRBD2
TGTGCCAGTAGTATAGACGGACTAGCGGGAGCGGAGACCCAGTACTTC
CASSIDGLAGAETQYF
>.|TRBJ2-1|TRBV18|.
TGTGCCAGCTCACCACAACCCGAGAATGAGCAGTTCTTC
CASSPQPENEQFF
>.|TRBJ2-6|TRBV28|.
TGTGCCAGCCTCAGGACTGGGGCCAACGTCCTGACTTTC
CASLRTGANVLTF
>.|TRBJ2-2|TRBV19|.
TGTGCCAGTAGTAAAACAGCCACCGGGGAGCTGTTTTTT
CASSKTATGELFF
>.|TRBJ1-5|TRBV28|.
TGTGCCATCGCCCTAGGGGGGGGAGGTCAGCCCCAGCATTTT
CAIALGGGGQPQHF
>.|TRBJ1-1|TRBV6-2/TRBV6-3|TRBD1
TGTGCCAGCAGTCTCGGGACAGGATACACTGAAGCTTTCTTT
CASSLGTGYTEAFF
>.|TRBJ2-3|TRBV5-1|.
TGCGCCAGCAGCCGGGCTGGGCGGGGTCAAGCAGATACGCAGTATTTT
CASSRAGRGQADTQYF
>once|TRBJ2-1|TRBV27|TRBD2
TGTGCCAGCAGGGATGCTAGCGGGGGATACAATGAGCAGTTCTTC
CASRDASGGYNEQFF
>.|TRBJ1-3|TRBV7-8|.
TGTGCCAGCAGCTTAGGTTCAGCTGGAAACACCATATATTTT
CASSLGSAGNTIYF
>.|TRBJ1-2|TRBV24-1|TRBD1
TGTGCCACCAGTGATTCGACAGGGAGTAACTATGGCTACACCTTC
CATSDSTGSNYGYTF
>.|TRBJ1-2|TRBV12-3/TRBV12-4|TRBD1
TGTGCCAGCAGTTCCCTCGGGACAGGTCGCTCCACCTTC
CASSSLGTGRSTF
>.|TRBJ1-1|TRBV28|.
TGTGCCAGCAGCCCTACCCGGGGTAAAATCGCTGAAGCTTTCTTT
CASSPTRGKIAEAFF
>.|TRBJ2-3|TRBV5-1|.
TGCGCCAGCAGCCGTTTGAGCACAGATACGCAGTATTTT
CASSRLSTDTQYF
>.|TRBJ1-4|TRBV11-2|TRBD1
TGTGCCAGCAGCTTAGCAGGGGGATATGAAAAACTGTTTTTT
CASSLAGGYEKLFF
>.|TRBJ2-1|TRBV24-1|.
TGTGCCACCGTGGGGCCCCGACGTTCCCATGAGCAGTTCTTC
CATVGPRRSHEQFF
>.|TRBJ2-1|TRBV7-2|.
TGTGCCAGCACTCCCCGTCGAGCTAGTCTCAATGAGCAGTTCTTC
CASTPRRASLNEQFF
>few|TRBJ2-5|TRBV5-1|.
TGCGCCAGCAGCTTTCCGGGAAGTGGAGAGACCCAGTACTTC
CASSFPGSGETQYF
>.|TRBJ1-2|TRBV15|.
TGTGCCACCAGCAGAGATAGGGGGTCGGACAGACCAAACTATGGCTACACCTTC
CATSRDRGSDRPNYGYTF
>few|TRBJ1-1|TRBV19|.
TGTGCCAGTAGATCCTCTGGGGCAGACACTGAAGCTTTCTTT
CASRSSGADTEAFF
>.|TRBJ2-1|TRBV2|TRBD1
TGTGCCAGCAGCCGAGACAGGGACAATGAGCAGTTCTTC
CASSRDRDNEQFF
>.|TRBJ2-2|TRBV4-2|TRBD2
TGTGCCAGCAGCCAAGGTCGGGGGGGCACCGGGGAGCTGTTTTTT
CASSQGRGGTGELFF
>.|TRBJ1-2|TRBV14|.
TGTGCCAGCAGACCGGACAAAGCCTATGGCTACACCTTC
CASRPDKAYGYTF
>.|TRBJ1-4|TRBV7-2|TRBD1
TGTGCCAGCAGCAACCCCGGGACAGGGAGAGAAAAACTGTTTTTT
CASSNPGTGREKLFF
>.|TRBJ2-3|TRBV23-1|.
TGCGCCAGCAGCAAAAACAGCCTTCCAACAGATACGCAGTATTTT
CASSKNSLPTDTQYF
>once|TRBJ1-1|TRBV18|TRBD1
TGTGCCAGCTCAACAGGGGGTACTGAAGCTTTCTTT
CASSTGGTEAFF
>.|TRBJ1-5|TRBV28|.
TGTGCCACATCCCCAGTCAGGGTTCGGCAGCCCCAGCATTTT
CATSPVRVRQPQHF
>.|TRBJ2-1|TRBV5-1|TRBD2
TGCGCCAGCAGCTTGGCCGGGGGGAGTGAGGATGAGCAGTTCTTC
CASSLAGGSEDEQFF
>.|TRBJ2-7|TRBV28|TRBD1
TGTGCCAGCCGTCCCGGGACAGGGGGCACCTACGAGCAGTACTTC
CASRPGTGGTYEQYF
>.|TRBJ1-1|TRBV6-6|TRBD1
TGTGCCAGCAGTCGACCTGGGACAGGGGGTATATACACTGAAGCTTTCTTT
CASSRPGTGGIYTEAFF
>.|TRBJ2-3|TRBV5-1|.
TGCGCCAGCCGGGGGGCGACAGATACGCAGTATTTT
CASRGATDTQYF
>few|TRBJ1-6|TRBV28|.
TGTGCCAGCACTCTTGAGGGAGTTTCACCCCTCCACTTT
CASTLEGVSPLHF
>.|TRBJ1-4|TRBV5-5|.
TGTGCCAGCAGCGCCAGTGAGGGGAGGACTAATGAAAAACTGTTTTTT
CASSASEGRTNEKLFF
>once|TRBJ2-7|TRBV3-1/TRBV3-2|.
TGTGCCAGCGGCCCCGGTAGGGGCACATCCTACGAGCAGTACTTC
CASGPGRGTSYEQYF
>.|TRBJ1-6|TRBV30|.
TGTGCCTGGAGTGCCCCGTGGAGGGCCGAGGTACCCCTCCACTTT
CAWSAPWRAEVPLHF
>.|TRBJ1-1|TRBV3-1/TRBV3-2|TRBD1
TGTGCCAGCAGCCAAGATCTACAGGGGGCTGAAGCTTTCTTT
CASSQDLQGAEAFF
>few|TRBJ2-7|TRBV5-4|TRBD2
TGTGCCAGCAGCTTTTGGGGGGGAGGTAACGAGCAGTACTTC
CASSFWGGGNEQYF
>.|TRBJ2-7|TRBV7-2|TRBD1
TGTGCCAGCAGCTTTGGACAGGGGTACGAGCAGTACTTC
CASSFGQGYEQYF
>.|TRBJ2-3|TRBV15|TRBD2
TGTGCCACCAAACAAAGGACTAGCGGGGGGCCAGATACGCAGTATTTT
CATKQRTSGGPDTQYF
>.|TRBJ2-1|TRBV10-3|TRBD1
TGTGCCATCAGTGAGACGGGGGACAGGGGGCCGGGCAATGAGCAGTTCTTC
CAISETGDRGPGNEQFF
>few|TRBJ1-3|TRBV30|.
TGTGCCATCAGGGGTTATGGAAACACCATATATTTT
CAIRGYGNTIYF
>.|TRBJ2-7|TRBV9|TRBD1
TGTGCCAGCAGCCAAGGGACAGTCGGACCCTACGAGCAGTACTTC
CASSQGTVGPYEQYF
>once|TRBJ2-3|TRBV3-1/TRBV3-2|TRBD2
TGTGCCAGCAGGGGGACTAGCGGGAGTGCAGATACGCAGTATTTT
CASRGTSGSADTQYF
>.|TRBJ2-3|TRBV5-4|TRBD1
TGTGCCAGCAGCTTAACCGGGACAGACCACACAGATACGCAGTATTTT
CASSLTGTDHTDTQYF
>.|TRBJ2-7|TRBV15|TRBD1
TGTGCCACCAGCAGTCCGGACAGGACCGCTTCCTACGAGCAGTACTTC
CATSSPDRTASYEQYF
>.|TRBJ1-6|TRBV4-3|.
TGCGCCAGCAGCCAAGAAGCCGGGGGAGGTGATTCACCCCTCCACTTT
CASSQEAGGGDSPLHF
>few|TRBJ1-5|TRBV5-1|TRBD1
TGCGCCAGCAGCTTGCGGCAGGGGGACCAGCCCCAGCATTTT
CASSLRQGDQPQHF
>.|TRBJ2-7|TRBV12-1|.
TGTGCCAGCCCGCGAGGGGCGGGAGCCCTCTACGAGCAGTACTTC
CASPRGAGALYEQYF
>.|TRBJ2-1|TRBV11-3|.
TGTGCCAGCAGCTTCAGACTCGGTGAGCAGTTCTTC
CASSFRLGEQFF
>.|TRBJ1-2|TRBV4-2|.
TGTGCCAGCAGCCAAGATTCGGACTATGGCTACACCTTC
CASSQDSDYGYTF
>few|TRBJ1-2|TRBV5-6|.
TGTGCCAGCAGCTTGGGACAGTCTAACTATGGCTACACCTTC
CASSLGQSNYGYTF
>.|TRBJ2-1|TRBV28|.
TGTGCCAGCAGCCTTGAGAGGACTACTTCCAATGAGCAGTTCTTC
CASSLERTTSNEQFF
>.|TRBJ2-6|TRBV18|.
TGTGCCAGCTCACCATCAGGGACTGGGGCCAACGTCCTGACTTTC
CASSPSGTGANVLTF
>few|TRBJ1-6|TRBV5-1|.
TGCGCCAGCAGCGATGACAGGAGCTCCTATAATTCACCCCTCCACTTT
CASSDDRSSYNSPLHF
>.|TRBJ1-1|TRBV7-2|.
TGTGCCAGCAGCTTAGGTCCAGGAGGGAACACTGAAGCTTTCTTT
CASSLGPGGNTEAFF
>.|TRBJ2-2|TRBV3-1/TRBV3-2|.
TGTGCCACCTCTCGGACAGTCACCGGGGAGCTGTTTTTT
CATSRTVTGELFF
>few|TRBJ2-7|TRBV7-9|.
TGTGCCAGCAGCCTAGGATCGGGGGTAGGTGACGAGCAGTACTTC
CASSLGSGVGDEQYF
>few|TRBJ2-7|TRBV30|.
TGTGCCTGGCAAACAGCCTACGAGCAGTACTTC
CAWQTAYEQYF
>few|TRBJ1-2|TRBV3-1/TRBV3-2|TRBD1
TGTGCCAGCAGCCCAGGGACAGGGTATGGCTACACCTTC
CASSPGTGYGYTF
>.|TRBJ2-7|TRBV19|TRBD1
TGTGCCAGTAGTACAGGGGGCTACGAGCAGTACTTC
CASSTGGYEQYF